This TCR beta chain was sequenced in a study of T cells in women clearing cervical HPV infection. In regard to this clone: The CDR3 end falls 3 residues outside the read, so it is completed with the germline J gene.

Some clones are missing from TCRdb's copy, which holds only in-frame ones; the method was immunoSEQ multiplex PCR. This sample contains over 15,000 clones. Per germline, CDR1 LGHNT and CDR2 FRNRAP. The ends were cut back, 0 bases at V and 3 bases at J, with 15 bases in the middle. CDR3 size: 17 residues. The rearrangement joins TRBV12-5 to TRBJ1-5, with D tentatively TRBD1 (6 bases). The sequence was collected from a woman between 18 and 75 years old with a cervical HPV16 infection that either progressed to CIN3+ or cleared (not recorded which). Material for sequencing was blood buffy coat. CDR3 protein: CASGLVVVGQINQPQHF. CDR3 bases read: TGTGCTAGTGGTTTGGTGGTAGTAGGACAGATCAATCAGCCC.